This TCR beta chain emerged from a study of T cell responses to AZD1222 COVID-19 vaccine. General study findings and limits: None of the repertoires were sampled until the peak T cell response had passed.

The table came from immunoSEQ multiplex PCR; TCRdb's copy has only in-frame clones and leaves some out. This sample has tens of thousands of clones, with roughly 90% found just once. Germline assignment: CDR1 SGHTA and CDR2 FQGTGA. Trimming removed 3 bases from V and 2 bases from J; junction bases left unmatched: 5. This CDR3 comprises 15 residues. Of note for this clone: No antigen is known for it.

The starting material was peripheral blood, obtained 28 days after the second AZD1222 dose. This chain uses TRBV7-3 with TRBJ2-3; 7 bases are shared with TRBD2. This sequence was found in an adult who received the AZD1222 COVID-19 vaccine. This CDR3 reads CASSFGGSPTDTQYF. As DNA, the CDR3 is TGTGCCAGCAGCTTCGGCGGGAGCCCCACAGATACGCAGTATTTT.